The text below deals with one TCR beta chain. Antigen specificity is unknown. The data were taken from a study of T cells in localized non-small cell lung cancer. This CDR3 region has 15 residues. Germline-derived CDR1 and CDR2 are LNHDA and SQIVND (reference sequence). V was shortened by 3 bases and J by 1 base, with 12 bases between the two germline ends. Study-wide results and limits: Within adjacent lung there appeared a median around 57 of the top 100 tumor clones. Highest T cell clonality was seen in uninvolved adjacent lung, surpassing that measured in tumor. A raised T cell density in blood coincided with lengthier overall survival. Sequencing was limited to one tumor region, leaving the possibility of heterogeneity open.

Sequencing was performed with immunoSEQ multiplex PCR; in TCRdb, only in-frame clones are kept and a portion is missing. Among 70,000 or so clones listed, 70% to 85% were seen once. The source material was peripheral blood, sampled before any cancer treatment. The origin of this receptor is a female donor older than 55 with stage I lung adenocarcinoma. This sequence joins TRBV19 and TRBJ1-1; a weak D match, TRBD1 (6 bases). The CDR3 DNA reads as TGTGCCAGTAGTATTTCCCAGGGGCCGAACACTGAAGCTTTCTTT. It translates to CASSISQGPNTEAFF.